This TCR beta chain was obtained from a study of T-cell reconstitution after alpha-beta-depleted transplantation in children. Trimming removed 6 bases from V and 0 bases from J; junction bases left unmatched: 7. This CDR3 is 15 amino acids long. From germline, CDR1 is KGHSH and CDR2 LQKENI. Preparation of the TCRbeta library involved a method that used unique molecular identifiers. TCRdb fed the PCR reads into MiXCR, producing one record per CDR3 protein. The sample has about 400,000 distinct CDR3 sequences, roughly 22% seen once. The rearrangement joins TRBV18 to TRBJ2-5; TRBD1 matches 7 bases. Sequencing was performed on PBMCs from the stem cell graft donor, taken from the stem cell graft. The receptor's source is a human donor who donated a stem cell graft to a child with acute myeloid leukemia. CDR3 in amino acids: CASSLRDRHQETQYF. The CDR3 nucleotides read TGTGCCAGCTCGCTTAGGGACAGACACCAAGAGACCCAGTACTTC.